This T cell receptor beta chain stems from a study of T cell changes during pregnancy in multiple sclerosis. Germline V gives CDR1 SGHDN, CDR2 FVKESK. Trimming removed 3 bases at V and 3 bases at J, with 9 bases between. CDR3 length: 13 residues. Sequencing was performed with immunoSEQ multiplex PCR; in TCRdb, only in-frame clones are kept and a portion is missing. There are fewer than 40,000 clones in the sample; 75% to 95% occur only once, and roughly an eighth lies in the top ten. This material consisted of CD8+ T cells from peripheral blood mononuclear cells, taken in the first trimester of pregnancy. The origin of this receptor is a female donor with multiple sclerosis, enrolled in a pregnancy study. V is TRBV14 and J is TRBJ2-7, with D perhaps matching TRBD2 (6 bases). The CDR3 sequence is CASSHGGSYEQYF. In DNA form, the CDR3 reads TGTGCCAGCAGCCACGGGGGAAGCTACGAGCAGTACTTC.